This TCR beta chain was documented in a study of T-cell memory formation after mild COVID-19. This clonotype was observed many times. TCRdb used MiXCR to reprocess the 5' RACE reads, holding one entry per CDR3 protein. The sample records approximately 400,000 distinct CDR3 sequences, approximately 24% being singletons. CDR3 length: 14 amino acids. Germline V gene data show CDR1 as SGHRS and CDR2 as YFSETQ. V lost 4 bases, J lost 4 bases, and 7 bases stayed unmatched. The chain carries TRBV5-1 and TRBJ1-2, with TRBD1 identical over 7 bases. The sample taken for sequencing was PBMCs or a T cell subset sorted from them (not recorded which). This clonotype was obtained from an adult woman who had mild COVID-19 (a few samples of this study predate the infection). Cell type and time point are not known. CDR3 sequence reads: CASSREGQLYGYTF. The DNA of the CDR3 is TGCGCCAGCAGCCGAGAGGGACAGCTCTATGGCTACACCTTC.